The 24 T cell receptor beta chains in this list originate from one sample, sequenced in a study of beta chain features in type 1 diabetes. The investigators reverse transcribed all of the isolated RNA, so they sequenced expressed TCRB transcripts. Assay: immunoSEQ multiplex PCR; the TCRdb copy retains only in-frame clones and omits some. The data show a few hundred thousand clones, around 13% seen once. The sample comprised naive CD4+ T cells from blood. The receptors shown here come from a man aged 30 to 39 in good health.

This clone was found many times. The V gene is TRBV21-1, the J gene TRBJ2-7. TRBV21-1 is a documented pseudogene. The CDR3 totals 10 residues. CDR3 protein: CASSKDEQYF. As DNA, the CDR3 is TGTGCCAGCAGCAAAGACGAGCAGTACTTC.

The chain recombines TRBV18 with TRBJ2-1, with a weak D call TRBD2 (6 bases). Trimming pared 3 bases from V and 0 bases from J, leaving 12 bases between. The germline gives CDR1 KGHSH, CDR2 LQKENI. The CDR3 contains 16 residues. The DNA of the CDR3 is TGTGCCAGCTCACCTGGAGGGGCCGGCTCCTACAATGAGCAGTTCTTC. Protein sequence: CASSPGGAGSYNEQFF.

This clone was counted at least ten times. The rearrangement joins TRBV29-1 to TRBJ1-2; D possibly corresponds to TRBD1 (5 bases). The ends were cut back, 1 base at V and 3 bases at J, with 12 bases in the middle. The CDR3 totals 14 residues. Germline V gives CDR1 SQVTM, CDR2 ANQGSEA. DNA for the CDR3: TGCAGCGTTGAAGTTCGGGGCGCTGACTATGGCTACACCTTC. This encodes CSVEVRGADYGYTF.

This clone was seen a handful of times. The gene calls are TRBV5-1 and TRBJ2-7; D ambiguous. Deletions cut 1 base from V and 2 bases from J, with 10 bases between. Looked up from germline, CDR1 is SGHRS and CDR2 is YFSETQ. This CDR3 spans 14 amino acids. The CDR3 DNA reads TGCGCCAGCAGCTTGTTGGGTCTCCCCTACGAGCAGTACGTC. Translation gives CASSLLGLPYEQYV.

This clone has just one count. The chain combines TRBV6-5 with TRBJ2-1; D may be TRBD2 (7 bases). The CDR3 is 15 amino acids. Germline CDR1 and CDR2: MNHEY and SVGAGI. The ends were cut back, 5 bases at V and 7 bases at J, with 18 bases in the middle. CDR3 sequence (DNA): TGTGCCAGCAGTCCCCCATTGGGGGGGCCTAATGAGCAGTTCTTC. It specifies CASSPPLGGPNEQFF.

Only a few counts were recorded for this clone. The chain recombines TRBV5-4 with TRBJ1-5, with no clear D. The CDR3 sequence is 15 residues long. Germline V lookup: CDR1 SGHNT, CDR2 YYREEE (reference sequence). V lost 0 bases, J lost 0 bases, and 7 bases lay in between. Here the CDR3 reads CASSLGGDSNQPQHF. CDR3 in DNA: TGTGCCAGCAGCTTGGGCGGGGATAGCAATCAGCCCCAGCATTTT.

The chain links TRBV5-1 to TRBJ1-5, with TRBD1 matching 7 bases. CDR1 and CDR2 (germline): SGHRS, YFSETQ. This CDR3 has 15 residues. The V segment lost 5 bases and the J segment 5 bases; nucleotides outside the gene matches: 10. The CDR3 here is CASRLLDRRDQPQHF. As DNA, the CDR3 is TGCGCCAGCAGGTTATTGGACAGGCGGGATCAGCCCCAGCATTTT.

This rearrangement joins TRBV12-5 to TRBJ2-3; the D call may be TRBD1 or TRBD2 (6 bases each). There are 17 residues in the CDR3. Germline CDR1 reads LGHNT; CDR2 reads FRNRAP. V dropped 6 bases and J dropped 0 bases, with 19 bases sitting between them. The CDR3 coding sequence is TGTGCTAGTGGCGACATCATCCGGGGGCGCAGCACAGATACGCAGTATTTT. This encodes CASGDIIRGRSTDTQYF.

This CDR3 reads CASSRMVQETQYF. Here the CDR3 DNA reads TGTGCCAGCAGCAGAATGGTCCAAGAGACCCAGTACTTC. The gene calls are TRBV13 and TRBJ2-5; D is unresolved. This CDR3 is built from 13 residues. Germline loops: CDR1 PRHDT, CDR2 FYEKMQ (reference sequence). The V and J ends lost 5 bases and 1 base respectively, with 8 bases between them.

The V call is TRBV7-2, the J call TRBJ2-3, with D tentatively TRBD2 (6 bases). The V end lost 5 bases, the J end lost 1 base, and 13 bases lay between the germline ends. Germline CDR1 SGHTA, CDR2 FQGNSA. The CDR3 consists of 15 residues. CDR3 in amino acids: CASSPSGPRTDTQYF. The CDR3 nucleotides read TGTGCCAGCAGCCCAAGCGGGCCCCGCACAGATACGCAGTATTTT.

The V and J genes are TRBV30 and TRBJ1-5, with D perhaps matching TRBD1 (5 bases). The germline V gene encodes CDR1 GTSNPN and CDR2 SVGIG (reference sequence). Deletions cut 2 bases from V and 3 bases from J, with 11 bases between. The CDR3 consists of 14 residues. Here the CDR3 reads CAWSRGRDNQPQHF. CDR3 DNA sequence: TGTGCCTGGAGTAGAGGCAGGGACAATCAGCCCCAGCATTTT. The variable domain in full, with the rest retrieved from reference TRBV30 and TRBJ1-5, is SQTIHQWPATLVQPVGSPLSLECTVEGTSNPNLYWYRQAAGRGLQLLFYSVGIGQISSEVPQNLSASRPQDRQFILSSKKLLLSDSGFYLCAWSRGRDNQPQHFGDGTRLSIL.

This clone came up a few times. CDR3 DNA sequence: TGCGCCAGCAGTGGACTGGGCGGGGGGAACAATGAGCAGTTCTTC. It encodes CASSGLGGGNNEQFF. V gene TRBV4-1 combines with J gene TRBJ2-1, with 8 bases aligning to TRBD2. Germline V gene lookup returns CDR1 MGHRA and CDR2 YSYEKL. J lost 5 bases, V lost 6 bases, and 9 bases had no gene match. The CDR3 has 15 residues.

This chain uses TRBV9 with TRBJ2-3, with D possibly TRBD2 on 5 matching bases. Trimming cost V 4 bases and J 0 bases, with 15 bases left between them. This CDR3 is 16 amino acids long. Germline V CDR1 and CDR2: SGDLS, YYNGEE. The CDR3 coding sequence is TGTGCCAGCAGCCCGAGAGAGCGGCCTAGCACAGATACGCAGTATTTT. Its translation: CASSPRERPSTDTQYF.

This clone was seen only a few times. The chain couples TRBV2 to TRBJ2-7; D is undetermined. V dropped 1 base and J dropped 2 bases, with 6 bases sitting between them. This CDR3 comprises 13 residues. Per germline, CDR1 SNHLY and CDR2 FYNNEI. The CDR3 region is CASSEVRAYEQYV. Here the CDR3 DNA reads TGTGCCAGCAGTGAAGTCAGAGCCTACGAGCAGTACGTC.

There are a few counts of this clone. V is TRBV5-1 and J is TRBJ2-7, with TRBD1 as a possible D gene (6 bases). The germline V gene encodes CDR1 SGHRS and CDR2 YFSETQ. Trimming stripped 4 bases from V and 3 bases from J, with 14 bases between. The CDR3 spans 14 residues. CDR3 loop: CASSKVTGNYEQYF. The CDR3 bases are TGCGCCAGCAGCAAAGTAACAGGGAACTACGAGCAGTACTTC.

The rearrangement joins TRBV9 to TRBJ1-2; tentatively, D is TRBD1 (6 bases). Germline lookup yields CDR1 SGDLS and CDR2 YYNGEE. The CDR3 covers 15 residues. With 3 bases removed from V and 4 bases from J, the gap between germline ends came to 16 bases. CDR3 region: CASSGYRAKAYGYTF. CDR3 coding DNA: TGTGCCAGCAGCGGATACAGGGCTAAAGCCTATGGCTACACCTTC. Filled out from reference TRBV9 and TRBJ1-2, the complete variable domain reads DSGVTQTPKHLITATGQRVTLRCSPRSGDLSVYWYQQSLDQGLQFLIQYYNGEERAKGNILERFSAQQFPDLHSELNLSSLELGDSALYFCASSGYRAKAYGYTFGSGTRLTVV.

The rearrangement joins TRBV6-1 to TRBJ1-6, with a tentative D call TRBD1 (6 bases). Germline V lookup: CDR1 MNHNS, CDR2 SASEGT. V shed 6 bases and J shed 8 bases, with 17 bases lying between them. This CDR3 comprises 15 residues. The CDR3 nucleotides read TGTGCCAGCAGAAGGACAGTTGAATGGTATTCACCCCTCCACTTT. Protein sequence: CASRRTVEWYSPLHF.

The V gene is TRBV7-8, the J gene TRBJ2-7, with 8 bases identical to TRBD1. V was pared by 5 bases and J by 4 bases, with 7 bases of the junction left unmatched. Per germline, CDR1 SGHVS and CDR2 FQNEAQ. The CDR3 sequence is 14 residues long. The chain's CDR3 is CASSNGQGYYEQYV. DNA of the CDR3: TGTGCCAGCAGCAATGGACAGGGTTATTACGAGCAGTACGTC.

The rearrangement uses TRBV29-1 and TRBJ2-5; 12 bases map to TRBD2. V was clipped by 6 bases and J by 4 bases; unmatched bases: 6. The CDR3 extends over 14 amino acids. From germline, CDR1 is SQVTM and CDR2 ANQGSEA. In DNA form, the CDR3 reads TGCAGCGTCCTAGCGGGGGGGCCGAGAGAGACCCAGTACTTC. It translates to CSVLAGGPRETQYF. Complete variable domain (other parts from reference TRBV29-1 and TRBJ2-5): SAVISQKPSRDICQRGTSLTIQCQVDSQVTMMFWYRQQPGQSLTLIATANQGSEATYESGFVIDKFPISRPNLTFSTLTVSNMSPEDSSIYLCSVLAGGPRETQYFGPGTRLLVL.

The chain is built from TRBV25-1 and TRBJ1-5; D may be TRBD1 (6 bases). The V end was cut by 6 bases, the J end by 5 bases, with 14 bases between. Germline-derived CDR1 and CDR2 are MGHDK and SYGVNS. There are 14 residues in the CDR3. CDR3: CASRESGAHQPQHF. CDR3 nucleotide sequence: TGTGCCAGCAGGGAGTCGGGGGCCCATCAGCCCCAGCATTTT.

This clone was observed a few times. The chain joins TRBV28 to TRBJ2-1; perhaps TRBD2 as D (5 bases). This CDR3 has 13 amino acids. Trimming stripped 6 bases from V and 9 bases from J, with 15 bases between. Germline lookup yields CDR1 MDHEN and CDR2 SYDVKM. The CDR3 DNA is TGTGCCAGCAGCGGTACTAGGAGTCTTGAGCAGTTCTTC. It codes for CASSGTRSLEQFF.

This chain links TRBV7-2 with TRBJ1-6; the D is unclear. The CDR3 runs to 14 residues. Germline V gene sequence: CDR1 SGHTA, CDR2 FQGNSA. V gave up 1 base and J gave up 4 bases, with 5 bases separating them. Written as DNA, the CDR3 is TGTGCCAGCAGCTTAGAGGTTTATAATTCACCCCTCCACTTT. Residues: CASSLEVYNSPLHF.

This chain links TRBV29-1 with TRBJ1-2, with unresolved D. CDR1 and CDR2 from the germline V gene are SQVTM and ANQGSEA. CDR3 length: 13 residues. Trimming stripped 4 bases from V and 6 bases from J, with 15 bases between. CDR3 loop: CSVVLTSSNGYTF. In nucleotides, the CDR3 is TGCAGCGTTGTGTTAACCTCGAGTAATGGCTACACCTTC.

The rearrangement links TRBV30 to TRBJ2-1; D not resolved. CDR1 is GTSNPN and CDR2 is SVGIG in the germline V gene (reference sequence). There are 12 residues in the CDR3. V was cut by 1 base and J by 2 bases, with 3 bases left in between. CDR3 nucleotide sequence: TGTGCCTGGAGTGAGGCCTACAATGAGCAGTTCTTC. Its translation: CAWSEAYNEQFF.